This T cell receptor (beta chain) was sequenced in a study of blood T cell repertoires in COVID-19. The CDR3 totals 17 residues. The trim removed 5 bases at V and 5 bases at J, leaving 18 bases unmatched. CDR1 and CDR2 (germline): SGHVS, FNYEAQ. Method: immunoSEQ multiplex PCR; TCRdb's copy keeps in-frame clones and lacks some. The profile shows some 200,000 clones, around nine tenths of them singletons. The rearrangement uses TRBV7-6 and TRBJ2-7; 7 bases line up with TRBD1. The sequencing input was peripheral blood. This sequence was found in a woman in her 70s with COVID-19, enrolled during active disease. CDR3 loop: CASSPIKGAVSRDEQYF. In DNA, the CDR3 is TGTGCCAGCAGCCCCATTAAGGGGGCCGTATCAAGGGACGAGCAGTACTTC.